Below are 20 T cell receptor beta chains sequenced from a single sample in a study of blood T cell repertoires in COVID-19. The protocol was immunoSEQ multiplex PCR, while the TCRdb copy is restricted to in-frame clones and leaves out a portion. The data hold about 260,000 clones, with 88% observed a single time. The sequencing sample was made of peripheral blood. The receptors shown here come from a man aged 55 to 70 who had recovered from COVID-19.

This clone came up many times. This chain connects TRBV5-4 to TRBJ2-7, with D possibly being TRBD2 (6 bases). The germline V gene has CDR1 SGHNT and CDR2 YYREEE (reference sequence). The CDR3 totals 16 residues. V was pared by 4 bases and J by 1 base, with 18 bases between. This CDR3 reads CASSPSVSGPSYEQYF. The CDR3, as DNA: TGTGCCAGCAGCCCTTCGGTTAGCGGTCCTTCCTACGAGCAGTACTTC.

For the CDR3, the DNA is TGTGCCAGTAGCACAGACAGGGCACAGCCCCAGCATTTT. This sequence encodes CASSTDRAQPQHF. This chain uses TRBV19 with TRBJ1-5, with 7 bases lining up with TRBD1. The CDR3 has 13 residues. V shed 6 bases and J 7 bases; nucleotides not matched to a gene: 6. CDR1 and CDR2 from the germline V gene are LNHDA and SQIVND (reference sequence).

This clone has a count of ten or more. This chain connects TRBV19 to TRBJ1-4; D ambiguous. The CDR3 sequence is 14 residues long. Trimming cost V 2 bases and J 8 bases, with 12 bases left between them. The germline V gene has CDR1 LNHDA and CDR2 SQIVND (reference sequence). CDR3 sequence: CASSIRREVEKLFF. The CDR3 coding sequence is TGTGCCAGTAGTATAAGAAGGGAGGTCGAAAAACTGTTTTTT.

This chain joins TRBV5-5 and TRBJ1-4; D not resolved. The germline gives CDR1 SGHKS, CDR2 YYEKEE (reference sequence). This CDR3 is built from 20 residues. Trimming cost V 1 base and J 1 base, with 23 bases left between them. The CDR3 nucleotides are TGTGCCAGCAGCTTGCTGCGTCAGGAGGGAAAAGGGCGAACTAATGAAAAACTGTTTTTT. It specifies CASSLLRQEGKGRTNEKLFF.

This clone was detected once. The rearrangement links TRBV24-1 to TRBJ2-7; 8 bases map to TRBD2. This CDR3 has 13 residues. V was clipped by 5 bases and J by 7 bases; unmatched bases: 6. Germline CDR1 is KGHDR and CDR2 is SFDVKD. The CDR3 spells CATSGSRGGEQYF. The DNA of the CDR3 is TGTGCCACCAGTGGGTCCCGCGGGGGGGAGCAGTACTTC.

The chain uses TRBV5-6 and TRBJ1-2; TRBD1 is a possible D gene (5 bases). In germline, CDR1 is SGHDT, CDR2 YYEEEE. CDR3 length: 14 residues. The ends were cut back, 1 base at V and 8 bases at J, with 15 bases in the middle. As DNA, the CDR3 is TGTGCCAGCAGCTTGAGGACAAGGACGAGGGGCTACACCTTC. The encoded protein is CASSLRTRTRGYTF.

This clone was observed once. The rearrangement joins TRBV6-4 to TRBJ1-3; D is perhaps TRBD1 (6 bases). The CDR3 contains 16 residues. Germline CDR1 MRHNA, CDR2 SNTAGT. Trimming stripped 3 bases from V and 3 bases from J, with 15 bases between. The CDR3 DNA sequence: TGTGCCAGCAGTGATGGGGGCAGTCTCCGTGGAAACACCATATATTTT. Translating gives CASSDGGSLRGNTIYF.

The chain links TRBV9 to TRBJ2-2, with D perhaps TRBD1 (5 bases). The CDR3 extends over 14 amino acids. The germline gives CDR1 SGDLS, CDR2 YYNGEE. The germline V and J ends were trimmed by 2 bases and 6 bases, with 11 bases remaining between them. The CDR3 reads CASSVTQDPGELFF. CDR3 nucleotides: TGTGCCAGCAGCGTGACACAGGACCCCGGGGAGCTGTTTTTT.

The rearrangement uses TRBV13 and TRBJ2-7; 8 bases agree with TRBD1. Trimming at V came to 0 bases and at J to 3 bases, leaving 4 bases not matched to a gene. From germline, CDR1 is PRHDT and CDR2 FYEKMQ (reference sequence). The CDR3 totals 15 residues. The CDR3 reads CASSLGDRGIYEQYF. The CDR3 DNA reads as TGTGCCAGCAGCTTAGGCGACAGGGGTATCTACGAGCAGTACTTC.

This clone was picked up one time. This specimen includes other DNA sequences encoding the same CDR3. The rearrangement uses TRBV3-1 (or the pseudogene TRBV3-2) and TRBJ2-3; 7 nucleotides match TRBD2. Germline CDR1 LGHDT, CDR2 YNNKEL (reference sequence). Trimming at V came to 4 bases and at J to 1 base, leaving 2 bases not matched to a gene. The CDR3 is 14 residues long. CDR3 protein: CASSRSGGTDTQYF. CDR3 bases: TGTGCCAGCAGCCGAAGCGGGGGCACAGATACGCAGTATTTT.

This chain uses TRBV19 with TRBJ2-2; TRBD2 matches 9 bases. Germline trimming cut 8 bases from V and 4 bases from J; bases unmatched to any gene: 11. From germline, CDR1 is LNHDA and CDR2 SQIVND (reference sequence). The length of the CDR3 is 16 residues. The CDR3, as DNA: TGTGCCAGTGCCTCGGCGGGAGGGCGTATCACCGGGGAGCTGTTTTTT. Encoded protein: CASASAGGRITGELFF.

The chain carries TRBV19 and TRBJ2-1; a possible D gene is TRBD1 (7 bases). Deletions cut 1 base from V and 10 bases from J, with 17 bases between. CDR1 is LNHDA and CDR2 is SQIVND in the germline V gene (reference sequence). The CDR3 covers 15 residues. The CDR3 nucleotides are TGTGCCAGTAGTATAGCCGAGGGGGCGGGAAGCGAGCAGTTCTTC. It encodes CASSIAEGAGSEQFF.

This chain joins TRBV7-8 and TRBJ1-4; possibly TRBD1 for D (6 bases). Trimming removed 5 bases from V and 11 bases from J, with 12 bases in between. The CDR3 has 12 residues. The V gene's germline CDR1 is SGHVS and CDR2 FQNEAQ. The CDR3 DNA reads as TGTGCCAGCAGCCCGGGGGGGCAGAAACTGTTTTTT. It is translated as CASSPGGQKLFF.

Comments on this clone: The same CDR3 also results from other DNA sequences found in this sample. The genes are TRBV11-2 and TRBJ1-2; the D is unclear. Trimming left V 1 base short and J 0 bases short, with 3 bases between. Germline CDR1 is SGHAT and CDR2 is FQNNGV. The CDR3 is 13 amino acids. For the CDR3, the DNA is TGTGCCAGCAGCTTAGCTACTAACTATGGCTACACCTTC. It is translated as CASSLATNYGYTF.

This chain joins TRBV10-3 and TRBJ2-1; 8 bases fit TRBD2. The CDR3 length is 17 residues. Germline V CDR1 and CDR2: ENHRY, SYGVKD. With V trimmed by 3 bases and J by 7 bases, 14 bases remained unmatched. CDR3 sequence: CAISDPVAGGGGNEQFF. The DNA for the CDR3 is TGTGCCATCAGTGATCCTGTGGCGGGGGGAGGGGGAAATGAGCAGTTCTTC.

V usage is TRBV5-8 and J usage is TRBJ1-1; the match to TRBD1 covers 9 bases. Germline V gene sequence: CDR1 SGHTS, CDR2 YDEGEE. CDR3 length: 15 amino acids. The trim removed 3 bases at V and 5 bases at J, leaving 8 bases unmatched. CDR3 in DNA: TGTGCCAGCAGCTGGGACAGGGCGATCGGGACTGAAGCTTTCTTT. Its protein product is CASSWDRAIGTEAFF. Full variable domain (remainder filled in from reference TRBV5-8 and TRBJ1-1): EAGVTQSPTHLIKTRGQQATLRCSPISGHTSVYWYQQALGLGLQFLLWYDEGEERNRGNFPPRFSGRQFPNYSSELNVNALELEDSALYLCASSWDRAIGTEAFFGQGTRLTVV.

A single count supports this clone. The chain employs TRBV7-2 and TRBJ1-3, with 7 bases aligning to TRBD1. Germline assignment: CDR1 SGHTA and CDR2 FQGNSA. The CDR3 runs 15 residues. Trimming at V came to 6 bases and at J to 2 bases, leaving 7 bases not matched to a gene. CDR3 region: CASRKTGTAGNTIYF. As DNA, the CDR3 is TGTGCCAGCAGGAAAACCGGGACAGCTGGAAACACCATATATTTT.

V and J are TRBV10-1 and TRBJ2-7; TRBD1 matches at 7 bases. Germline V lookup: CDR1 WNHNN, CDR2 SYGVQD (reference sequence). The CDR3 totals 15 residues. V gave up 4 bases and J gave up 1 base; unmatched junction bases: 7. CDR3 residues: CASSGSDRTSYEQYF. The CDR3 DNA is TGCGCCAGCAGTGGATCGGACAGGACATCCTACGAGCAGTACTTC.

The J gene is TRBJ1-4, the V gene TRBV6-5, with a tentative D call TRBD1 (5 bases). The V gene lost 3 bases and the J gene lost 8 bases, with 10 bases spanning the gap. Germline loops: CDR1 MNHEY, CDR2 SVGAGI. The CDR3 is 13 amino acids. CDR3 nucleotides: TGTGCCAGCAGTTATACCTCAGGGGAAAAACTGTTTTTT. Its protein is CASSYTSGEKLFF.

The J gene is TRBJ2-7, the V gene TRBV10-3, with D perhaps matching TRBD1 (6 bases). The CDR3 loop spans 14 amino acids. The germline V gene encodes CDR1 ENHRY and CDR2 SYGVKD. V lost 4 bases to trimming and J lost 0 bases, with 10 bases between them. The CDR3 region has the DNA TGTGCCATCAGTGGGACAGCAACCTCCTACGAGCAGTACTTC. Translation: CAISGTATSYEQYF.